This is a list of T cell receptor beta chains from one sample in a study of blood T cell repertoires in COVID-19. Assay used: immunoSEQ multiplex PCR; TCRdb lists only in-frame clones, some missing. Of tens of thousands of clones listed, approximately 82% were seen once; the top ten hold roughly 12%. The sample comprised peripheral blood. Receptors were obtained from an elderly man with acute or convalescent COVID-19. Each CDR3 is given with its conserved first and last residue. The order of the fields is D gene, V gene, clone size, J gene, CDR3 DNA, CDR3 protein. D genes are given only for firm matches. The size entry is marked missing in some rows and otherwise reads once, few, many or a size class.

D gene: TRBD2; V gene: TRBV5-1; clone size: NA; J gene: TRBJ2-3; CDR3 DNA: TGCGCCAGCAGCTTGGTTGGCGGGGGGGCCCAAGATACGCAGTATTTT; CDR3 protein: CASSLVGGGAQDTQYF
D gene: NA; V gene: TRBV2; clone size: few; J gene: TRBJ1-6; CDR3 DNA: TGTGCCAGCAGTGATCCAGGGGAGAATTCACCCCTCCACTTT; CDR3 protein: CASSDPGENSPLHF
D gene: TRBD1; V gene: TRBV10-3; clone size: NA; J gene: TRBJ1-4; CDR3 DNA: TGTGCCATCAGCATTGGGACAGCAACTAATGAAAAACTGTTTTTT; CDR3 protein: CAISIGTATNEKLFF
D gene: NA; V gene: TRBV7-9; clone size: NA; J gene: TRBJ1-5; CDR3 DNA: TGTGCCAGCAGCTTAGCCGGGTTCAATCAGCCCCAGCATTTT; CDR3 protein: CASSLAGFNQPQHF
D gene: TRBD1; V gene: TRBV18; clone size: NA; J gene: TRBJ1-4; CDR3 DNA: TGTGCCAGCTCACGAAGCCGACAGGGGGGTGAAAAACTGTTTTTT; CDR3 protein: CASSRSRQGGEKLFF
D gene: NA; V gene: TRBV5-5; clone size: NA; J gene: TRBJ2-7; CDR3 DNA: TGTGCCAGCAGCCCCTCGGTGTACGAGCAGTACTTC; CDR3 protein: CASSPSVYEQYF
D gene: TRBD2; V gene: TRBV5-1; clone size: NA; J gene: TRBJ2-3; CDR3 DNA: TGCGCCAGCAGCTTGGCCAGCGGGACCCGCACAGATACGCAGTATTTT; CDR3 protein: CASSLASGTRTDTQYF
D gene: NA; V gene: TRBV19; clone size: many; J gene: TRBJ2-7; CDR3 DNA: TGTGCCAGTAGTATAGATCTTGGAGCGGGCGAAACTGACGAGCAGTACTTC; CDR3 protein: CASSIDLGAGETDEQYF
D gene: TRBD2; V gene: TRBV2; clone size: few; J gene: TRBJ2-1; CDR3 DNA: TGTGCCAGCAGCGGCCTTAGCGGGAGCTCCTACAATGAGCAGTTCTTC; CDR3 protein: CASSGLSGSSYNEQFF
D gene: NA; V gene: TRBV3-1/TRBV3-2; clone size: once; J gene: TRBJ1-3; CDR3 DNA: TGTGCCAGCAGCCAAGGAGGAGATGGAAACACCATATATTTT; CDR3 protein: CASSQGGDGNTIYF
D gene: NA; V gene: TRBV5-6; clone size: NA; J gene: TRBJ2-1; CDR3 DNA: TGTGCCAGCAGCCCAGACTCGGACTCCTACAATGAGCAGTTCTTC; CDR3 protein: CASSPDSDSYNEQFF
D gene: NA; V gene: TRBV7-6; clone size: NA; J gene: TRBJ1-4; CDR3 DNA: TGTGCCAGCAGCTTAGCAGGGGGGGATGAAAAACTGTTTTTT; CDR3 protein: CASSLAGGDEKLFF
D gene: NA; V gene: TRBV11-2; clone size: NA; J gene: TRBJ1-3; CDR3 DNA: TGTGCCAGCAGCTTACTGCAGATCTCTGGAAACACCATATATTTT; CDR3 protein: CASSLLQISGNTIYF
D gene: TRBD1; V gene: TRBV19; clone size: NA; J gene: TRBJ2-4; CDR3 DNA: TGTGCCAGTACCATTCCCGGGACAGGGACGAACATTCAGTACTTC; CDR3 protein: CASTIPGTGTNIQYF
D gene: TRBD2; V gene: TRBV19; clone size: NA; J gene: TRBJ2-7; CDR3 DNA: TGTGCCACCTCCCGGGTCACTAGCGGGTCGCGGTACGAGCAGTACTTC; CDR3 protein: CATSRVTSGSRYEQYF
D gene: NA; V gene: TRBV5-8; clone size: NA; J gene: TRBJ2-2; CDR3 DNA: TGTGCCAGCAGCTTGGGGGCTTGGACAGAGCTCACCGGGGAGCTGTTTTTT; CDR3 protein: CASSLGAWTELTGELFF